The sequence of this T cell receptor (beta chain) was determined in a study of T cell responses to AZD1222 COVID-19 vaccine. Sequenced by immunoSEQ multiplex PCR; TCRdb stores in-frame clones only, minus some. The table has roughly 140,000 clones, 75% to 95% seen once; the top ten hold around 2.9%. Study observations and caveats: Among the donors, most were white British and more were female, and clonal diversity was possibly underestimated.

V gave up 3 bases and J gave up 2 bases; unmatched junction bases: 0. The CDR3 loop spans 14 amino acids. CDR1 is MNHEY, CDR2 SMNVEV, per germline (reference sequence). The analysis combined second doses at about 4 or about 12 weeks. Of note for this clone: Its specificity is not known. The sample holds other DNA sequences that translate to the same CDR3.

The rearrangement uses TRBV27 and TRBJ1-5, with 8 nucleotides matching TRBD1. The TCR was taken from an adult who received the AZD1222 COVID-19 vaccine. This material consisted of peripheral blood, taken 28 days after the second AZD1222 dose. This CDR3 reads CASSLTGGNQPQHF. For the CDR3, the DNA is TGTGCCAGCAGTTTGACAGGGGGCAATCAGCCCCAGCATTTT.